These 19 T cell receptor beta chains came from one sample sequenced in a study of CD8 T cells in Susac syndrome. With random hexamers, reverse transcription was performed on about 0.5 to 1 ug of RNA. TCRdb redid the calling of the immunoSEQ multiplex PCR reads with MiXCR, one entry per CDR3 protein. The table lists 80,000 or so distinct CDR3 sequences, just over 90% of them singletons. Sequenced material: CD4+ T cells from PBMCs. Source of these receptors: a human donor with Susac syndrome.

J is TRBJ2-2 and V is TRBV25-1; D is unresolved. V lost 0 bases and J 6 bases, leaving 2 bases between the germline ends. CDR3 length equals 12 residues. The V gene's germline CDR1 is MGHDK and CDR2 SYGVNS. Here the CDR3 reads CASSEYSGELFF. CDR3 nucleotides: TGTGCCAGCAGTGAATATTCCGGGGAGCTGTTTTTT. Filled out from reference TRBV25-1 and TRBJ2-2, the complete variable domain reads EADIYQTPRYLVIGTGKKITLECSQTMGHDKMYWYQQDPGMELHLIHYSYGVNSTEKGDLSSESTVSRIRTEHFPLTLESARPSHTSQYLCASSEYSGELFFGEGSRLTVL.

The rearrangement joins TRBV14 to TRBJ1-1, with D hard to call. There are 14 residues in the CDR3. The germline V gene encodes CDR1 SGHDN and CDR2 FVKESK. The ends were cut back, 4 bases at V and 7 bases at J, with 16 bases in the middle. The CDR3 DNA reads TGTGCCAGCAGCCCCCGCGGCACCCGGAGTGAAGCTTTCTTT. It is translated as CASSPRGTRSEAFF.

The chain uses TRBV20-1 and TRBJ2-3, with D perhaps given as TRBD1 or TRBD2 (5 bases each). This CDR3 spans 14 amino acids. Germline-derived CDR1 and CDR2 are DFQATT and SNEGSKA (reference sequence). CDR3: CSAPPGAPDGTQYF. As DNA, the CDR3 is TGCAGCGCCCCACCCGGGGCCCCCGACGGTACGCAGTATTTT.

The CDR3 protein is CASSPAGSTKQYF. For the CDR3, the DNA is TGTGCCAGCAGTCCGGCTGGGTCTACCAAGCAGTACTTC. The V and J genes are TRBV12-3 or TRBV12-4 and TRBJ2-7; D remains ambiguous. The CDR3 is 13 amino acids. The V gene lost 5 bases and the J gene lost 8 bases, with 16 bases spanning the gap.

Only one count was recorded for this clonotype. The CDR3 DNA reads as TGTGCCAGCAGTGAAGCGCTCGGGGGTACTGGCTACACCTTC. As protein: CASSEALGGTGYTF. The V call is TRBV6-1, the J call TRBJ1-2; D is perhaps TRBD1 (5 bases). Per germline, CDR1 MNHNS and CDR2 SASEGT. Deletions cut 0 bases from V and 7 bases from J, with 12 bases between. There are 14 residues in the CDR3.

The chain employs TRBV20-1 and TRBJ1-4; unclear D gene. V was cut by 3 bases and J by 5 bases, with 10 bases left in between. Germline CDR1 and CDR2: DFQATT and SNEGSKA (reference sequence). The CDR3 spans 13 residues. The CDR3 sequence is CSARRAPNEKLFF. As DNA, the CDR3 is TGCAGTGCTAGGAGAGCGCCCAATGAAAAACTGTTTTTT.

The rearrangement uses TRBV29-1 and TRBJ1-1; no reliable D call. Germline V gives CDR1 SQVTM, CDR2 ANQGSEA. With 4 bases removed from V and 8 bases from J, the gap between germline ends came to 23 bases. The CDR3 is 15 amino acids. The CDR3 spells CSVVRVTISSAEAFF. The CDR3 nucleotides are TGCAGCGTTGTAAGGGTCACAATTTCTTCCGCGGAAGCTTTCTTT. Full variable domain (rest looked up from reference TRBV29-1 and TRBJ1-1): SAVISQKPSRDICQRGTSLTIQCQVDSQVTMMFWYRQQPGQSLTLIATANQGSEATYESGFVIDKFPISRPNLTFSTLTVSNMSPEDSSIYLCSVVRVTISSAEAFFGQGTRLTVV.

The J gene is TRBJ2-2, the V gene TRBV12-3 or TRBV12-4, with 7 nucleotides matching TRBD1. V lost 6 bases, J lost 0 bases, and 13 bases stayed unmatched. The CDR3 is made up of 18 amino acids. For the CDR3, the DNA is TGTGCCAGCAGCTTTAGCCTCGGGACAGCGCCGAACACCGGGGAGCTGTTTTTT. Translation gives CASSFSLGTAPNTGELFF.

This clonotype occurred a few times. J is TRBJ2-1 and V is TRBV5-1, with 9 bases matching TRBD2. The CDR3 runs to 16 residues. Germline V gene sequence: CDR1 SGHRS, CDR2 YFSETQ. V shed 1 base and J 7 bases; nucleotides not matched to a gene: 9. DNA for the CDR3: TGCGCCAGCAGCTTGACGGCGGGAGGGCCCGGGAATGAGCAGTTCTTC. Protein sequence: CASSLTAGGPGNEQFF.

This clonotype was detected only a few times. CDR3 amino acids: CASSPPRREQYF. The CDR3 region has the DNA TGTGCCAGCAGTCCTCCGCGTCGGGAGCAGTACTTC. The J gene is TRBJ2-7, the V gene TRBV6-2 or TRBV6-3, with D unclear. The CDR3 spans 12 residues. V was cut by 5 bases and J by 7 bases, with 12 bases left in between. Looked up from germline, CDR1 is MNHEY and CDR2 is SVGEGT.

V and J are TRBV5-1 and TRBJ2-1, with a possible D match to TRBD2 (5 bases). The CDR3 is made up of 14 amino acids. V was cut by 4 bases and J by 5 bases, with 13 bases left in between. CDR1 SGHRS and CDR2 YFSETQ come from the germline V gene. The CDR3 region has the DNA TGCGCCAGCAGCGTCGAGGGCAGAGACAATGAGCAGTTCTTC. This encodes CASSVEGRDNEQFF.

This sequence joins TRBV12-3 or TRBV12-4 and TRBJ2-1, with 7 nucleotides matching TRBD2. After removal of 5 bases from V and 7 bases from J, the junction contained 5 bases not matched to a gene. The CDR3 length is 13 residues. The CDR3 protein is CASSAPGGNEQFF. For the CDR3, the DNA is TGTGCCAGCAGTGCCCCCGGGGGGAATGAGCAGTTCTTC.

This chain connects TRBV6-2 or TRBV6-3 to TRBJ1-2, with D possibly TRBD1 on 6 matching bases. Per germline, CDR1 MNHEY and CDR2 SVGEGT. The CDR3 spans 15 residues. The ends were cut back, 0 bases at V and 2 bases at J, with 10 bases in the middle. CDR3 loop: CASSYSTGGNYGYTF. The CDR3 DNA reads TGTGCCAGCAGTTACTCGACAGGCGGGAACTATGGCTACACCTTC.

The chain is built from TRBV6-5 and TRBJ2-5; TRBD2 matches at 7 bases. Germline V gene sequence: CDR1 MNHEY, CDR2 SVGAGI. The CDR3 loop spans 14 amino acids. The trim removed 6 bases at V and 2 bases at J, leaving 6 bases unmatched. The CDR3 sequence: CASRGGRRQETQYF. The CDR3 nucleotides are TGTGCCAGCAGGGGGGGGAGGAGGCAAGAGACCCAGTACTTC.

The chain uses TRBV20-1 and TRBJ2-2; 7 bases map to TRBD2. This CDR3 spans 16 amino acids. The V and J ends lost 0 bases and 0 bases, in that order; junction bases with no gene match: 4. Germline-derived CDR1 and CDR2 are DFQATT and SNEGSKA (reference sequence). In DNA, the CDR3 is TGCAGTGCTAGAGATTCGGGACTACCGAACACCGGGGAGCTGTTTTTT. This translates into CSARDSGLPNTGELFF.

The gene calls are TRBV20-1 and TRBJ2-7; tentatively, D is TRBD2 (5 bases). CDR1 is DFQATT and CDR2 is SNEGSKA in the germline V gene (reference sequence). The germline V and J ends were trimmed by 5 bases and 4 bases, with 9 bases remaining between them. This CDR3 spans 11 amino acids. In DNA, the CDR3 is TGCAGTGCTTACAGCGGTTACGAGCAGTACTTC. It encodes CSAYSGYEQYF.

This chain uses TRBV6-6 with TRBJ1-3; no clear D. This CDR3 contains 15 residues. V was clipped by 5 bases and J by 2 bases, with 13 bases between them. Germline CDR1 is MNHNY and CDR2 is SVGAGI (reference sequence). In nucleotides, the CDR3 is TGTGCCAGCAGTACGCGGGCAGAACCTGGAAACACCATATATTTT. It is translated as CASSTRAEPGNTIYF.

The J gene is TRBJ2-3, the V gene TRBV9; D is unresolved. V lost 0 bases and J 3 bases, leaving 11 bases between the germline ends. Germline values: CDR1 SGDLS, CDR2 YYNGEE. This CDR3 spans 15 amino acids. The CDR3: CASSVALGMTDTQYF. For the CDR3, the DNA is TGTGCCAGCAGCGTAGCTCTGGGAATGACAGATACGCAGTATTTT.

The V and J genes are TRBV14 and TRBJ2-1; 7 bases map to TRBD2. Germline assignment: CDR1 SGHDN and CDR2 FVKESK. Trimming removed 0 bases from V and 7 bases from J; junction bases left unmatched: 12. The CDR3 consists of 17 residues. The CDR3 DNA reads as TGTGCCAGCAGCCAAGAACTCACCGGGCAGGGAGGGAATGAGCAGTTCTTC. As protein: CASSQELTGQGGNEQFF.